The text below deals with one TCR beta chain. The method was immunoSEQ multiplex PCR; TCRdb's version includes in-frame clones alone and lacks a portion of them. The sample lists about 81,000 clones, 80% to 90% occurring once. This record comes from a study of technical replicates of blood from several donors. The CDR3 has 15 residues. Germline lookup yields CDR1 SGHDN and CDR2 FVKESK. Trimming took 5 bases from V and 1 from J; bases not matched to a gene: 4. Specimen: PBMCs. The receptor comes from a human donor in good health. Some clones in this sample may be carry-over from other donors' samples. The chain combines TRBV14 with TRBJ2-3; TRBD1 matches 9 bases. CDR3 protein: CASSYRTGGTDTQYF. CDR3 bases: TGTGCCAGCAGCTACCGGACAGGGGGCACAGATACGCAGTATTTT.